Here is one T cell receptor beta chain with its context. Its cognate antigen is unknown. PCR used 60 Vbeta primers and 13 Jbeta primers. Generated by immunoSEQ multiplex PCR, the TCRdb table keeps only in-frame clones and is missing some. The table shows over 90,000 clones, with 65% to 85% occurring only once. The data were taken from a study of cytomegalovirus exposure and HLA in healthy donors. On the study more broadly: Most genotyped donors, about 81% of some 400, had Caucasian-associated genetic ancestry. Study-wide results and limits: Associated with HLA alleles at 0.05 false discovery rate in a later analysis were 17,000 or so TCR beta sequences. Researchers reported that a few CMV-associated chains were confirmed in vitro as CMV antigen-specific. Fewer than 200 TCR beta chains were listed as cytomegalovirus-associated.

The receptor's source is a female donor in good health and CMV-seropositive. Sequenced material: PBMCs.

The CDR3 is CASSQEGGTGSPLGNEQYF. For the CDR3, the DNA is TGTGCCAGCAGCCAAGAAGGGGGGACAGGGAGCCCCTTGGGGAACGAGCAGTACTTC. V and J are TRBV14 and TRBJ2-7, with 9 bases matching TRBD1. The V segment lost 0 bases and the J segment 5 bases; nucleotides outside the gene matches: 17. Germline values: CDR1 SGHDN, CDR2 FVKESK. The CDR3 is 19 residues long.